The 11 T cell receptor beta chains listed next were all sequenced from one sample in a study of response to subunit inactivated influenza vaccine. Each CDR3 protein is one row after TCRdb ran MiXCR on the RT-PCR reads. The sample carries about 700,000 distinct CDR3 sequences, approximately 15% recorded once. This specimen consisted of PBMCs from blood, obtained 14 days before vaccination. These receptors were taken from a man aged 45-65 years who received an inactivated influenza vaccine.

The sample holds a few counts of this clonotype. The chain joins TRBV3-1 to TRBJ2-2; D unresolved. The germline V gene has CDR1 LGHDT and CDR2 YNNKEL (reference sequence). The CDR3 consists of 17 residues. The V end was cut by 1 base, the J end by 6 bases, with 18 bases between. Written as DNA, the CDR3 is TGTGCCAGCAGCCAAGTAGTTTCTGGGTCGAGATCCGGGGAGCTGTTTTTT. The encoded protein is CASSQVVSGSRSGELFF.

The rearrangement joins TRBV14 to TRBJ2-5; unclear D gene. CDR1 SGHDN and CDR2 FVKESK come from the germline V gene. This CDR3 has 16 residues. Trimming removed 4 bases at V and 2 bases at J, with 17 bases between. The CDR3 sequence is CASSRNRQPIQETQYF. CDR3 nucleotide sequence: TGTGCCAGCAGCCGCAATCGGCAGCCCATTCAAGAGACCCAGTACTTC.

This sequence joins TRBV20-1 and TRBJ1-2, with a possible D match to TRBD1 (6 bases). The CDR3 spans 11 residues. Germline V lookup: CDR1 DFQATT, CDR2 SNEGSKA (reference sequence). CDR3 in DNA: TGCGTCGGGACACCGGACTATGGCTACACCTTC. Translating it yields CVGTPDYGYTF.

Concerning this clonotype: The junction departs from germline at one end; a sequencing error may be responsible. The rearrangement joins TRBV25-1 to TRBJ2-1, with a possible D match to TRBD2 (5 bases). The length of the CDR3 is 13 residues. Looked up from germline, CDR1 is MGHDK and CDR2 is SYGVNS. The CDR3 reads CASREGPYNEQFF. The CDR3 coding sequence is TGTGCCAGCCGTGAGGGCCCCTACAATGAGCAGTTCTTC.

This clonotype was observed a few times. V is TRBV10-1 and J is TRBJ2-2, with a possible D match to TRBD1 (6 bases). The CDR3 is 15 amino acids. The V end was cut by 7 bases, the J end by 7 bases, with 19 bases between. Germline CDR1 reads WNHNN; CDR2 reads SYGVQD (reference sequence). CDR3 in DNA: TGCGCCAGCACCCGGGACACCTTTCCGATCGGGGAGCTGTTTTTT. Translation: CASTRDTFPIGELFF.

DNA of the CDR3: TGTGCCAGCAGCCGGGACAGCAACTCTGGAAACACCATATATTTT. This sequence encodes CASSRDSNSGNTIYF. V usage is TRBV2 and J usage is TRBJ1-3, with 7 bases fitting TRBD1. The V gene end was trimmed by 6 bases and the J gene end by 0 bases; junction bases not matched to a gene: 5. Germline CDR1 reads SNHLY; CDR2 reads FYNNEI. There are 15 residues in the CDR3.

The chain uses TRBV12-5 and TRBJ2-4, with TRBD2 matching over 7 bases. The germline CDR1 and CDR2 sequences are LGHNT and FRNRAP. The V and J ends lost 7 bases and 2 bases, in that order; junction bases with no gene match: 14. The CDR3 is made up of 17 amino acids. The CDR3 bases are TGTGCTAGTGATGGGAGGGGTCCCGACCTTTCCAAAAACATTCAGTACTTC. Amino acid sequence: CASDGRGPDLSKNIQYF.

This sequence joins TRBV10-2 and TRBJ2-7; the D gene could be TRBD1 or TRBD2 (6 bases each). This CDR3 has 15 residues. Germline V gene lookup returns CDR1 WSHSY and CDR2 SAAADI. With 6 bases removed from V and 3 bases from J, the gap between germline ends came to 18 bases. The chain's CDR3 is CASRRGEVGGYEQYF. The CDR3 coding sequence is TGCGCCAGCAGGAGGGGGGAAGTGGGAGGCTACGAGCAGTACTTC.

This clonotype was seen more than once but under ten times. V and J are TRBV7-9 and TRBJ1-4; maybe TRBD1 (6 bases). The CDR3 totals 15 residues. Germline V CDR1 and CDR2: SEHNR, FQNEAQ (reference sequence). The V gene lost 3 bases and the J gene lost 8 bases, with 16 bases spanning the gap. In nucleotides, the CDR3 is TGTGCCAGCAGCTTCAGGTCAGGGGTGCAGGAAAAACTGTTTTTT. Its translation: CASSFRSGVQEKLFF.

This clonotype was seen a handful of times. This chain joins TRBV6-5 and TRBJ2-5; D perhaps matches TRBD2 (6 bases). The V end lost 0 bases, the J end lost 5 bases, and 10 bases lay between the germline ends. Germline loops: CDR1 MNHEY, CDR2 SVGAGI. The CDR3 spans 14 residues. This CDR3 is CASSYSMGGETQYF. The CDR3 DNA reads TGTGCCAGCAGTTACTCCATGGGGGGTGAGACCCAGTACTTC.

This chain joins TRBV6-1 and TRBJ1-5, with 8 bases matching TRBD1. Unmatched junction bases numbered 6, after V lost 6 bases and J lost 5 bases. The CDR3 runs to 14 residues. CDR1 and CDR2 (germline): MNHNS, SASEGT. CDR3 sequence reads: CASSFRGPHQPQHF. In nucleotides, the CDR3 is TGTGCCAGCAGCTTCAGGGGGCCCCATCAGCCCCAGCATTTT.